Below are 4 T cell receptor beta chains sequenced from a single sample in a study of cytomegalovirus exposure and HLA in healthy donors. The PCR had 60 Vbeta and 13 Jbeta primers. Generated by immunoSEQ multiplex PCR, the TCRdb table keeps only in-frame clones and is missing some. Of over 45,000 clones in the sample, approximately 80% were seen once. Material: PBMCs. The origin of the receptors is a man aged 25-45 years in good health and CMV-seronegative.

The V call is TRBV12-5, the J call TRBJ2-3; a weak D match, TRBD1 (6 bases). This CDR3 comprises 14 residues. The germline V gene encodes CDR1 LGHNT and CDR2 FRNRAP. The V end was cut by 7 bases, the J end by 2 bases, with 13 bases between. The chain's CDR3 is CASASGEPTDTQYF. CDR3 in DNA: TGTGCTAGTGCCTCAGGGGAGCCCACAGATACGCAGTATTTT.

The V call is TRBV6-5, the J call TRBJ2-7, with 10 bases that match TRBD2. The CDR3 runs 14 residues. Germline trimming cut 6 bases from V and 6 bases from J; bases unmatched to any gene: 8. Germline V gene sequence: CDR1 MNHEY, CDR2 SVGAGI. CDR3 nucleotide sequence: TGTGCCAGCAGCCTAGCGGGAGTGTCGGTCGAGCAGTACTTC. This gives the protein CASSLAGVSVEQYF.

This sequence joins TRBV10-3 and TRBJ2-7; TRBD2 aligns across 9 bases. This CDR3 has 17 residues. The V segment lost 3 bases and the J segment 2 bases; nucleotides outside the gene matches: 11. CDR1 is ENHRY and CDR2 is SYGVKD in the germline V gene. The CDR3 DNA sequence: TGTGCCATCAGTGACGTGGTTAGCGGGAGTACAGCCTACGAGCAGTACTTC. Amino acids: CAISDVVSGSTAYEQYF.

This clone was detected once. The chain combines TRBV21-1 with TRBJ2-7; the DNA was not used to check the table's D call, TRBD1. TRBV21-1 is deemed a pseudogene. The CDR3 extends over 14 amino acids. The CDR3 reads CASSKGGRHYEQYF. CDR3 bases: TGTGCCAGCAGCAAAGGGGGCAGGCACTACGAGCAGTACTTC.